This T cell receptor beta chain was captured in a study of human T cells and chemical hapten exposure. For this clonotype: Its antigen is still unknown.

Time point reported: patch test 2, 6 weeks after DPC sensitization. Indicated treatment: therapeutic diphenylcyclopropenone sensitization with weekly scalp DPC. Donors, patients with alopecia ranging from 18 to 70 years old and judged suitable for DPC, provided samples. Unfractionated whole blood served as the source for total RNA extraction. TCRdb analysed the RACE reads with MiXCR anew, one entry per CDR3 protein. The table has tens of thousands of distinct CDR3 sequences, roughly 8.5% seen once. Germline CDR1 is MNHEY and CDR2 is SMNVEV (reference sequence). There are 14 residues in the CDR3. Trimming cost V 4 bases and J 15 bases; bases outside gene matches: 12. Study outcomes and limitations: Relative to control repertoires, expanded TCRs gave rise to significantly more large CDR3 similarity clusters. With patch test score, the counts of PT1 expanded TCRs showed a positive correlation.

This TCR came from a woman aged 50 to 60 with alopecia areata. Some clones in this sample may be carry-over from other donors' samples. This chain connects TRBV27 to TRBJ1-3; 10 positions agree with TRBD1. This sample comprised whole blood, obtained in connection with sensitization to the hapten diphenylcyclopropenone (DPC). The CDR3 nucleotides are TGTGCCAGCAGTTCCCGGGACAGGGGCGGCAAGGAATATTTT. This gives the protein CASSSRDRGGKEYF.